The following is a TCR beta chain sequence with its context. Its antigen remains unidentified. Researchers used genomic DNA as the template to profile TCR beta VDJ and CDR3. TCRdb ran MiXCR on the reads and lists one entry per CDR3 protein. This sample carries 100,000 to 130,000 distinct CDR3 sequences, around 53% of them seen once, and the ten largest clones take 30% to 40%. The data are from a study of CD8+CD57+ T cells in acquired aplastic anemia. Study-wide context: The mean DNA yield obtained from sorted CD4+ and CD8+ cells came to 3 to 3.5 ug. Healthy donor sequencing depth: 9.5 million to 10.8 million CD4+, some 12 million CD8+ reads. Findings and limits, study-wide: Patients and controls shared over 25 CD8+ CDR3 sequences, highly expressed in patients. The study found no significant CD8+ Simpson's diversity difference between patients and controls.

V was clipped by 0 bases and J by 5 bases; unmatched bases: 8. This CDR3 region has 17 residues. Germline V CDR1 and CDR2: LGHDT, YNNKEL (reference sequence). The V call is TRBV3-1, the J call TRBJ2-2, with 8 nucleotides matching TRBD2. The specimen was sorted CD4+, CD8+, or CD8+CD57+ T cells (not recorded which) from PBMCs. The TCR comes from a human donor in good health, serving as a control. The CDR3 sequence is CASSQDESPGGTGELFF. The CDR3 bases are TGTGCCAGCAGCCAAGATGAGAGCCCGGGGGGGACCGGGGAGCTGTTTTTT.